The source of this T cell receptor beta chain is a study of blood T cell repertoires in COVID-19. A single count supports this clone. The CDR3 runs 15 residues. Germline assignment: CDR1 SGHKS and CDR2 YYEKEE (reference sequence). Losses at the gene ends were 4 bases for V and 6 bases for J; bases not matched to a gene: 3. Only in-frame clones appear in the TCRdb table, and some are missing; sequencing was by immunoSEQ multiplex PCR. The data hold 150,000 to 200,000 clones, with 85% to 90% observed a single time. Sample: PBMCs or T cells enriched from blood (not recorded which). The chain joins TRBV5-5 to TRBJ2-1; 14 positions agree with TRBD2. The TCR sequence derives from a woman aged 40 to 50 in a cohort exposed to, infected with or recovered from COVID-19 (not recorded which). The CDR3 DNA sequence: TGTGCCAGCAGCCAAGGACTAGCGGGGGGCAATGAGCAGTTCTTC. Translation: CASSQGLAGGNEQFF. Together with reference TRBV5-5 and TRBJ2-1, the CDR3 gives the full variable domain: DAGVTQSPTHLIKTRGQQVTLRCSPISGHKSVSWYQQVLGQGPQFIFQYYEKEERGRGNFPDRFSARQFPNYSSELNVNALLLGDSALYLCASSQGLAGGNEQFFGPGTRLTVL.